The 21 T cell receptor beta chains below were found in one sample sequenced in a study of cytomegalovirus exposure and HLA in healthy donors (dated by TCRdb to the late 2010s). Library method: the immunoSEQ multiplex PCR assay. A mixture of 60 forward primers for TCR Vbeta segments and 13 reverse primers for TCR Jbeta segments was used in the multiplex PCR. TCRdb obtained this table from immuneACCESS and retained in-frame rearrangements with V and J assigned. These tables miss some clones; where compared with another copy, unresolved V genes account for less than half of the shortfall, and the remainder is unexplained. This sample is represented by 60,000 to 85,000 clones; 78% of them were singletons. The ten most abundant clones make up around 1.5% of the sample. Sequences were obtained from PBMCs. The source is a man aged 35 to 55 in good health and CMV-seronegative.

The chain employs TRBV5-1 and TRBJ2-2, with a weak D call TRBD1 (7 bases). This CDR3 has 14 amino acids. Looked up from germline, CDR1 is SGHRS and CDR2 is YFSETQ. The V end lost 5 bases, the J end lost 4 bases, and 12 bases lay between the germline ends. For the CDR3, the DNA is TGCGCCAGCAGTGGGACAGCGGGCACCGGGGAGCTGTTTTTT. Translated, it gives CASSGTAGTGELFF. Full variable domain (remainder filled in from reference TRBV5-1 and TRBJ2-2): KAGVTQTPRYLIKTRGQQVTLSCSPISGHRSVSWYQQTPGQGLQFLFEYFSETQRNKGNFPGRFSGRQFSNSRSEMNVSTLELGDSALYLCASSGTAGTGELFFGEGSRLTVL.

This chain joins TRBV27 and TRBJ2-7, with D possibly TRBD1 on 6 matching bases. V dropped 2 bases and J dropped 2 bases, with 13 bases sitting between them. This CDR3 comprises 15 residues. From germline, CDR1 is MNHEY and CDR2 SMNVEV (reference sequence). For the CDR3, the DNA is TGTGCCAGCAGTTTAACGGACAGCGCAACCTACGAGCAGTACTTC. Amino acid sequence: CASSLTDSATYEQYF.

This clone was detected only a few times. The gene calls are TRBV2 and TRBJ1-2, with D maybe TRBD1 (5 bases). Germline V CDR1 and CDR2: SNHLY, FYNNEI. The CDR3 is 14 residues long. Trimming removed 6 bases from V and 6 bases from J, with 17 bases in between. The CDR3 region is CASRGLSPTDGYTF. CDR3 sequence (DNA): TGTGCCAGCAGGGGACTGTCGCCAACTGATGGCTACACCTTC.

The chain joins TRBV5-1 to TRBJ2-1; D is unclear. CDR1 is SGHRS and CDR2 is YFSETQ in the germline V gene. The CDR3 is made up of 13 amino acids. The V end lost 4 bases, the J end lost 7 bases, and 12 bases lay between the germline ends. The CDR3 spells CASSPSQDNEQFF. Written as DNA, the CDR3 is TGCGCCAGCAGCCCGTCCCAGGATAATGAGCAGTTCTTC.

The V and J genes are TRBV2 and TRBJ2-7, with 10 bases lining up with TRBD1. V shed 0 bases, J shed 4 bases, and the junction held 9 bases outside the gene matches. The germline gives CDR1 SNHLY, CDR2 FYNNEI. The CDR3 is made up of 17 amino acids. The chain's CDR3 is CASSEALRGQGSYEQYF. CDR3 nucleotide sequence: TGTGCCAGCAGTGAAGCGCTCCGGGGACAGGGGTCTTACGAGCAGTACTTC.

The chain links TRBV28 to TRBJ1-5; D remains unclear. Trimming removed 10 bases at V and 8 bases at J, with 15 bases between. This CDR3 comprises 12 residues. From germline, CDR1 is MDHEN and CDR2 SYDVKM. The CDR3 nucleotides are TGTGCCACCCTTTCGGTTGCGGAGCCCCAGCATTTT. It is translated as CATLSVAEPQHF.

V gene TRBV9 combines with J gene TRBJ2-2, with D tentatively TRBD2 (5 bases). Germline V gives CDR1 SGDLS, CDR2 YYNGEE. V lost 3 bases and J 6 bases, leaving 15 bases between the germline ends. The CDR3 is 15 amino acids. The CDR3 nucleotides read TGTGCCAGCAGCGCCTCACTAGGCCTCGCCGGGGAGCTGTTTTTT. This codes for CASSASLGLAGELFF. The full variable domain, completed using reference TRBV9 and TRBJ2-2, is DSGVTQTPKHLITATGQRVTLRCSPRSGDLSVYWYQQSLDQGLQFLIQYYNGEERAKGNILERFSAQQFPDLHSELNLSSLELGDSALYFCASSASLGLAGELFFGEGSRLTVL.

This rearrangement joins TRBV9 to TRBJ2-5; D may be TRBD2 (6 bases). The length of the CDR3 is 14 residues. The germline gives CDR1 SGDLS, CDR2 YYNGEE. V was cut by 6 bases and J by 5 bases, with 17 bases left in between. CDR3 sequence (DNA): TGTGCCAGCACCGTGGATCCAGGGAGGGAGACCCAGTACTTC. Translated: CASTVDPGRETQYF.

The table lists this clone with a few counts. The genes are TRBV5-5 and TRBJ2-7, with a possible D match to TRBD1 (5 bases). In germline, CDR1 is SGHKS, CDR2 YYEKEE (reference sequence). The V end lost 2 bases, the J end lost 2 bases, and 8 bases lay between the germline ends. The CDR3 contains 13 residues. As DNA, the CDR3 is TGTGCCAGCAGCTTATGGGGCGCCTACGAGCAGTACTTC. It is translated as CASSLWGAYEQYF.

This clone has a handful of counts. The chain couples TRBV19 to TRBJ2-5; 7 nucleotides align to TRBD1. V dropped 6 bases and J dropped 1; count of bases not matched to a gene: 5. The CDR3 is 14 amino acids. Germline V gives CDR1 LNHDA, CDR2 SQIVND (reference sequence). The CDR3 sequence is CASSPGQVQETQYF. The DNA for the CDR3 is TGTGCCAGTAGCCCCGGACAGGTCCAAGAGACCCAGTACTTC.

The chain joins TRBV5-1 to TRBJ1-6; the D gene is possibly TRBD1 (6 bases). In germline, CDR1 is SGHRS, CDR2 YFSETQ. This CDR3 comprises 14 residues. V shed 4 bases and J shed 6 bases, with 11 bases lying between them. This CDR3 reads CASSDRQANSPLHF. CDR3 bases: TGCGCCAGCAGCGATCGACAGGCTAATTCACCCCTCCACTTT.

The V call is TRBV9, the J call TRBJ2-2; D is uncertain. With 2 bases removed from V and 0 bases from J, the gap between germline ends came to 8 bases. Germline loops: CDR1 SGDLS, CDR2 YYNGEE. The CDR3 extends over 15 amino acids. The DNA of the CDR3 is TGTGCCAGCAGCGTCAAGTCAGCGAACACCGGGGAGCTGTTTTTT. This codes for CASSVKSANTGELFF.

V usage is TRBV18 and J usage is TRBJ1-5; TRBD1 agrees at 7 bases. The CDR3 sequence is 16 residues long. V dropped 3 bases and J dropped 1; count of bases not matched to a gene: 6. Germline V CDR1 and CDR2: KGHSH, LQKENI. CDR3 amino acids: CASSPPTGNSNQPQHF. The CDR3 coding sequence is TGTGCCAGCTCACCGCCGACAGGGAACAGCAATCAGCCCCAGCATTTT.

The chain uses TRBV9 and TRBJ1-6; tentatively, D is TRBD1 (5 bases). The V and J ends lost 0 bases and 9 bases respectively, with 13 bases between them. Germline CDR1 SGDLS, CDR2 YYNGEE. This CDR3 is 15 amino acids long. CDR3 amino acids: CASSVGWDSGSPLHF. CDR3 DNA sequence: TGTGCCAGCAGCGTAGGGTGGGACTCAGGTTCACCCCTCCACTTT.

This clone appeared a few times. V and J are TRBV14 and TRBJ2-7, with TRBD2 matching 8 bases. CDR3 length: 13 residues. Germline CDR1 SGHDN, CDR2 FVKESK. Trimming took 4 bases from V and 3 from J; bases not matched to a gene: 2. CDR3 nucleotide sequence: TGTGCCAGCAGCCTTAGCGGGATCTACGAGCAGTACTTC. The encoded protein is CASSLSGIYEQYF.

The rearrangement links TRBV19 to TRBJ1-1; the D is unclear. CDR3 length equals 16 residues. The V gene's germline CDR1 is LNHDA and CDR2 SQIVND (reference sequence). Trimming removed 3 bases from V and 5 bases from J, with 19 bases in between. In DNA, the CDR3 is TGTGCCAGTAGTATTTGGCTGGCACCGGGTGGAACTGAAGCTTTCTTT. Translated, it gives CASSIWLAPGGTEAFF.

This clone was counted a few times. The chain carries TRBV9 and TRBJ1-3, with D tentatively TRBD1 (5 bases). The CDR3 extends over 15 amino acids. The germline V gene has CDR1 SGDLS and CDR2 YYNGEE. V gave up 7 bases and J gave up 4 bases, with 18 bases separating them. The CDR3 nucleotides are TGTGCCAGCGTATCCGTAGGGGCAGGGGGAAACACCATATATTTT. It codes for CASVSVGAGGNTIYF.

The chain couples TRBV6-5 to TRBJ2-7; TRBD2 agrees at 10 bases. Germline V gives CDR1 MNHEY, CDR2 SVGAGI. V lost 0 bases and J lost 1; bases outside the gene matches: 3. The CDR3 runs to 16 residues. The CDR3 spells CASSYSGLALSYEQYF. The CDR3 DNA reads TGTGCCAGCAGTTACTCGGGACTAGCGCTTTCCTACGAGCAGTACTTC.

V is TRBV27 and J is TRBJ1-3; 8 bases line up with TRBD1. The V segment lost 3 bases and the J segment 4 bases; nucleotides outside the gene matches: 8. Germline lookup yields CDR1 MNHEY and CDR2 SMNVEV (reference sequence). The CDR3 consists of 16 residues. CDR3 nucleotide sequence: TGTGCCAGCAGTTTCGGTGCTCCAGGGGGCGGAAACACCATATATTTT. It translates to CASSFGAPGGGNTIYF.

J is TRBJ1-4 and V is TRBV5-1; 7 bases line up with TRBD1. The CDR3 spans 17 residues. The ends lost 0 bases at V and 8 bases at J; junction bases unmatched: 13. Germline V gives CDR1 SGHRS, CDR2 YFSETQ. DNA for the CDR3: TGCGCCAGCAGCTTGGGACAGGGACCCCCTCTTTGGGAAAAACTGTTTTTT. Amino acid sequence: CASSLGQGPPLWEKLFF.

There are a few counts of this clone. CDR3 in DNA: TGCGCCAGCAGCCCCTCGGACAGAAACATTCAGTACTTC. It yields the protein CASSPSDRNIQYF. This chain uses TRBV5-1 with TRBJ2-4; possibly TRBD1 for D (6 bases). The CDR3 length is 13 residues. Trimming shortened V by 4 bases and J by 6 bases, and 11 bases separated the two germline ends. CDR1 is SGHRS and CDR2 is YFSETQ in the germline V gene.